The next 17 T cell receptor beta chains were all read from a single sample in a study of blood T cell repertoires in COVID-19. Measured with immunoSEQ multiplex PCR; TCRdb has only the in-frame clones, and not every one. The sample records some 29,000 clones, approximately 81% being singletons. The sample taken for sequencing was peripheral blood. All receptors come from a man at least 80 years old with active COVID-19.

The V call is TRBV29-1, the J call TRBJ1-4, with a weak D call TRBD1 (5 bases). V gave up 4 bases and J gave up 6 bases, with 9 bases separating them. The CDR3 runs to 12 residues. The germline CDR1 and CDR2 sequences are SQVTM and ANQGSEA. CDR3: CSVGGADEKLFF. The DNA for the CDR3 is TGCAGCGTTGGCGGGGCTGATGAAAAACTGTTTTTT.

The V and J genes are TRBV30 and TRBJ2-7; a weak D match, TRBD1 (6 bases). This CDR3 has 14 amino acids. The germline CDR1 and CDR2 sequences are GTSNPN and SVGIG (reference sequence). Trimming took off 3 bases at V and 1 base at J, with 13 bases between the two ends. The CDR3 nucleotides read TGTGCCTGGAGGGTAACAGGGATATCCTACGAGCAGTACTTC. Translated, it gives CAWRVTGISYEQYF.

The V gene is TRBV6-2 or TRBV6-3, the J gene TRBJ1-1; D is unclear. Germline loops: CDR1 MNHEY, CDR2 SVGEGT. V lost 2 bases to trimming and J lost 4 bases, with 20 bases between them. The CDR3 loop spans 17 amino acids. The chain's CDR3 is CASSYGYNWRESTEAFF. The CDR3 DNA reads as TGTGCCAGCAGTTACGGGTATAATTGGAGGGAATCCACTGAAGCTTTCTTT.

The rearrangement joins TRBV5-1 to TRBJ2-1, with 10 nucleotides matching TRBD2. The CDR3 runs to 15 residues. CDR1 and CDR2 (germline): SGHRS, YFSETQ. With 0 bases clipped from V and 12 bases from J, the junction kept 9 bases outside the gene matches. CDR3 sequence: CASSLEVSGGQLQFF. As DNA, the CDR3 is TGCGCCAGCAGCTTGGAGGTTAGCGGGGGGCAATTGCAGTTCTTC.

CDR3 region: CASSLLLASDTQYF. CDR3 coding DNA: TGTGCCAGCAGCTTACTGCTAGCATCAGATACGCAGTATTTT. The chain employs TRBV11-2 and TRBJ2-3, with D perhaps TRBD2 (5 bases). The V end was cut by 2 bases, the J end by 4 bases, with 10 bases between. In germline, CDR1 is SGHAT, CDR2 FQNNGV. The CDR3 spans 14 residues.

This chain links TRBV7-2 with TRBJ2-3, with D perhaps TRBD2 (6 bases). The CDR3 is made up of 14 amino acids. Trimming shortened V by 2 bases and J by 5 bases, and 11 bases separated the two germline ends. Germline CDR1 reads SGHTA; CDR2 reads FQGNSA. CDR3 nucleotides: TGTGCCAGCAGCTTATCAACTAGCTTAGATACGCAGTATTTT. The encoded protein is CASSLSTSLDTQYF.

The table lists this clone with a few counts. The chain links TRBV4-1 to TRBJ2-5, with TRBD1 matching 8 bases. This CDR3 spans 13 amino acids. The V gene end was trimmed by 4 bases and the J gene end by 5 bases; junction bases not matched to a gene: 3. Germline V gene sequence: CDR1 MGHRA, CDR2 YSYEKL. The CDR3 spells CASSPRGQETQYF. The CDR3 DNA reads as TGCGCCAGCAGCCCCAGGGGGCAGGAGACCCAGTACTTC.

V and J are TRBV5-1 and TRBJ2-7, with 8 bases fitting TRBD1. Trimming cost V 4 bases and J 0 bases; bases outside gene matches: 9. The CDR3 sequence is 16 residues long. Germline values: CDR1 SGHRS, CDR2 YFSETQ. The CDR3 reads CASSPRQGQGSYEQYF. The CDR3 coding sequence is TGCGCCAGCAGCCCCAGACAGGGGCAAGGCTCCTACGAGCAGTACTTC.

The chain links TRBV11-3 to TRBJ2-1; the match to TRBD2 covers 7 bases. Germline values: CDR1 SGHNT, CDR2 YENEEA. This CDR3 spans 18 amino acids. Trimming cost V 1 base and J 0 bases; bases outside gene matches: 9. The CDR3 here is CASSLAGGGASSYNEQFF. CDR3 bases: TGTGCCAGCAGCTTAGCGGGGGGTGGCGCGAGCTCCTACAATGAGCAGTTCTTC.

This chain links TRBV2 with TRBJ2-1; perhaps TRBD2 as D (6 bases). CDR3 length: 14 residues. CDR1 and CDR2 from the germline V gene are SNHLY and FYNNEI. V dropped 3 bases and J dropped 5 bases, with 11 bases sitting between them. CDR3 protein: CASSEWRGNNEQFF. The CDR3 DNA sequence: TGTGCCAGCAGTGAGTGGCGGGGCAACAATGAGCAGTTCTTC.

The chain couples TRBV27 to TRBJ1-3; perhaps TRBD1 as D (6 bases). V lost 6 bases and J lost 0, with 6 bases in between. The CDR3 is made up of 13 amino acids. CDR1 and CDR2 from the germline V gene are MNHEY and SMNVEV (reference sequence). Here the CDR3 reads CASRTGSGNTIYF. CDR3 coding DNA: TGTGCCAGCAGGACAGGCTCTGGAAACACCATATATTTT.

The J gene is TRBJ2-7, the V gene TRBV11-2; 7 bases align to TRBD1. CDR1 is SGHAT and CDR2 is FQNNGV in the germline V gene. This CDR3 region has 15 residues. With V trimmed by 5 bases and J by 4 bases, 11 bases remained unmatched. This CDR3 is CASSPDRVSSYEQYF. DNA of the CDR3: TGTGCCAGCAGCCCTGACAGGGTAAGCTCGTACGAGCAGTACTTC.

The rearrangement links TRBV6-1 to TRBJ2-1; 10 bases agree with TRBD2. This CDR3 region has 16 residues. Per the germline V gene, CDR1 is MNHNS and CDR2 is SASEGT. Trimming took 4 bases from V and 3 from J; bases not matched to a gene: 6. As DNA, the CDR3 is TGTGCCAGCAGTGGACCTAGCGGGGGCTTCTACAATGAGCAGTTCTTC. Translating it yields CASSGPSGGFYNEQFF.

This clone has only one observation. The chain has TRBV18 and TRBJ1-4; the D gene is possibly TRBD1 (6 bases). Germline-derived CDR1 and CDR2 are KGHSH and LQKENI. The length of the CDR3 is 15 residues. V was clipped by 6 bases and J by 8 bases, with 19 bases between them. The CDR3 reads CASSLGVQGSEKLFF. Written as DNA, the CDR3 is TGTGCCAGCTCCCTCGGCGTACAGGGTTCGGAAAAACTGTTTTTT.

This chain connects TRBV6-5 to TRBJ2-7; unclear D gene. V dropped 6 bases and J dropped 0 bases, with 6 bases sitting between them. There are 12 residues in the CDR3. Germline CDR1 is MNHEY and CDR2 is SVGAGI. Written as DNA, the CDR3 is TGTGCCAGCAGGGAGAGCTCCTACGAGCAGTACTTC. Translated: CASRESSYEQYF.

This clone showed up just a few times. The chain employs TRBV7-9 and TRBJ1-5, with 10 bases lining up with TRBD1. CDR3 size: 15 residues. J was trimmed by 5 bases and V by 5 bases; bases with no gene match: 6. Germline lookup yields CDR1 SEHNR and CDR2 FQNEAQ (reference sequence). CDR3 region: CASSRAGTGDQPQHF. The CDR3, as DNA: TGTGCCAGCAGCCGTGCCGGGACAGGGGATCAGCCCCAGCATTTT.

This clone occurred once. The chain is built from TRBV10-3 and TRBJ1-1; D gene unclear. The CDR3 totals 12 residues. Germline V gene sequence: CDR1 ENHRY, CDR2 SYGVKD. Trimming took 0 bases from V and 10 from J, leaving 9 bases between them. This CDR3 is CAISESEPLAFF. The CDR3 DNA reads as TGTGCCATCAGTGAGTCCGAGCCGTTAGCTTTCTTT.